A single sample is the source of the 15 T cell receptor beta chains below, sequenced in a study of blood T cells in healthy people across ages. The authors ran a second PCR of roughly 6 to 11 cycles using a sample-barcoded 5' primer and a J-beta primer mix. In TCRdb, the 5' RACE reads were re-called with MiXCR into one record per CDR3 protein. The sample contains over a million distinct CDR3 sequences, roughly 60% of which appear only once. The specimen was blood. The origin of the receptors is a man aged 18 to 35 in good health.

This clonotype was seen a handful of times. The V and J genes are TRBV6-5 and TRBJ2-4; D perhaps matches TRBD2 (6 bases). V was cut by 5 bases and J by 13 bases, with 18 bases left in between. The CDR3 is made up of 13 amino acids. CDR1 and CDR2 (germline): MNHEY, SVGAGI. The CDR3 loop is CASSAGLLGEQYF. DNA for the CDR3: TGTGCCAGCAGTGCGGGGCTTTTGGGGGAGCAGTACTTC.

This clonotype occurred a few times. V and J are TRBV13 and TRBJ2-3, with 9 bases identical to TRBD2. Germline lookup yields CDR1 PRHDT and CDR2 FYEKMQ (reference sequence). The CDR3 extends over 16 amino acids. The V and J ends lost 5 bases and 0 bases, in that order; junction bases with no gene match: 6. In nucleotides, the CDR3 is TGTGCCAGCAGCATGGCTAGCGGGGAAAGCACAGATACGCAGTATTTT. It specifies CASSMASGESTDTQYF.

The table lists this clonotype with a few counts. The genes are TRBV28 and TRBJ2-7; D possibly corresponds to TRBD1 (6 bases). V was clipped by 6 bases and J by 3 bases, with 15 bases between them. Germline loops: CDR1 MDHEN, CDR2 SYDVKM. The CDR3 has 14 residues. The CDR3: CASSLTRQVYEQYF. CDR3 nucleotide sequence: TGTGCCAGCAGCCTTACCCGACAGGTCTACGAGCAGTACTTC. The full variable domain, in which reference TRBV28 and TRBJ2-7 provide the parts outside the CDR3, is DVKVTQSSRYLVKRTGEKVFLECVQDMDHENMFWYRQDPGLGLRLIYFSYDVKMKEKGDIPEGYSVSREKKERFSLILESASTNQTSMYLCASSLTRQVYEQYFGPGTRLTVT.

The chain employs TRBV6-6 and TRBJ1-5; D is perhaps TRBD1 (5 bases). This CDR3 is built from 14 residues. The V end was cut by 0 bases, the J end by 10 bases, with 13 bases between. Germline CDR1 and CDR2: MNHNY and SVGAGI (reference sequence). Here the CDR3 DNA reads TGTGCCAGCAGTTACTCGGGGGGAACCAGCCCCCAGCATTTT. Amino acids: CASSYSGGTSPQHF.

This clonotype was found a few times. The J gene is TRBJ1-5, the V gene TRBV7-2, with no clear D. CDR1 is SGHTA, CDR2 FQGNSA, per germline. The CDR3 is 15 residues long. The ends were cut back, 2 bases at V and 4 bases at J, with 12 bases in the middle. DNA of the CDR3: TGTGCCAGCAGCTTAAGCACGTTAAGTAATCAGCCCCAGCATTTT. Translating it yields CASSLSTLSNQPQHF.

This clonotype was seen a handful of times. The DNA for the CDR3 is TGTGCCAGTCGCGGGACAGGGGATAACTATGGCTACACCTTC. This sequence encodes CASRGTGDNYGYTF. The chain joins TRBV14 to TRBJ1-2; 10 bases are a match to TRBD1. Germline V gene sequence: CDR1 SGHDN, CDR2 FVKESK. The V and J ends lost 9 bases and 1 base, in that order; junction bases with no gene match: 5. The CDR3 extends over 14 amino acids.

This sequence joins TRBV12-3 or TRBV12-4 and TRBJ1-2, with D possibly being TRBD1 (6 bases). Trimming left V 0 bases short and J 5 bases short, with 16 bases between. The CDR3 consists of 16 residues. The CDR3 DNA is TGTGCCAGCAGTTTAGCCGGGGACGGGGGGCTGTATGGCTACACCTTC. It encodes CASSLAGDGGLYGYTF.

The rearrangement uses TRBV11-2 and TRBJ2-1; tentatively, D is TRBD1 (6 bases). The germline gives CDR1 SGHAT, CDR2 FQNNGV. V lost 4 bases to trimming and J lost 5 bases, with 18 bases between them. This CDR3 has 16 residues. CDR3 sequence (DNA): TGTGCCAGCAGCTCCTTAAAAGGGGGTGTCGACAATGAGCAGTTCTTC. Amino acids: CASSSLKGGVDNEQFF.

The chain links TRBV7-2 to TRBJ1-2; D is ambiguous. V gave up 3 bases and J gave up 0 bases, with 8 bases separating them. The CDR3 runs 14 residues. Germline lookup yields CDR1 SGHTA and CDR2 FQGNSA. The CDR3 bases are TGTGCCAGCAGCTTGAGCAGGACTAACTATGGCTACACCTTC. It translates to CASSLSRTNYGYTF.

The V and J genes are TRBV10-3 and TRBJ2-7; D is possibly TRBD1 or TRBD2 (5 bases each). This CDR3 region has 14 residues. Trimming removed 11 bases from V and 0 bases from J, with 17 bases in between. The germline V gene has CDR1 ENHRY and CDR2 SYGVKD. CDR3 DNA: TGTGCCGCCCAAGGGGACGGGCGCTCCTACGAGCAGTACTTC. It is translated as CAAQGDGRSYEQYF.

The CDR3 is CASSQDVTYTDTQYF. For the CDR3, the DNA is TGTGCCAGCAGCCAAGATGTTACCTACACAGATACGCAGTATTTT. The chain employs TRBV14 and TRBJ2-3, with unresolved D. The V and J ends lost 0 bases and 2 bases respectively, with 9 bases between them. The germline CDR1 and CDR2 sequences are SGHDN and FVKESK. The CDR3 is made up of 15 amino acids.

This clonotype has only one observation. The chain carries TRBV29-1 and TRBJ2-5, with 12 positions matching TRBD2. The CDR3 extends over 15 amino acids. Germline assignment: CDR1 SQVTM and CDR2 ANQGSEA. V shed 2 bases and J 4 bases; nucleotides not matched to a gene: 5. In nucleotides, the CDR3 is TGCAGCGTTGAACTAGCTAGCGGGAGGGTAGAGACCCAGTACTTC. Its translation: CSVELASGRVETQYF.

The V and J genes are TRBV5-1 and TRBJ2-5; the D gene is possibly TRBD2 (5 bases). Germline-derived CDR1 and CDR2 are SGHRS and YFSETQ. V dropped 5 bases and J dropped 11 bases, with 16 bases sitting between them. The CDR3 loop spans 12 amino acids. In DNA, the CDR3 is TGCGCCAGCAGACTCCTGGAGGATGAGCAGTACTTC. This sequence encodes CASRLLEDEQYF.

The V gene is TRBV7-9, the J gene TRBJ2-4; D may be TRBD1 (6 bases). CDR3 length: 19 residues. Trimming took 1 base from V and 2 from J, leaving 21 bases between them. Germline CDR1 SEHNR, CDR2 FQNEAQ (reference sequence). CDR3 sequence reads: CASSLEDSQRTISKNIQYF. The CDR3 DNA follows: TGTGCCAGCAGCTTAGAGGACAGCCAACGGACGATATCCAAAAACATTCAGTACTTC.

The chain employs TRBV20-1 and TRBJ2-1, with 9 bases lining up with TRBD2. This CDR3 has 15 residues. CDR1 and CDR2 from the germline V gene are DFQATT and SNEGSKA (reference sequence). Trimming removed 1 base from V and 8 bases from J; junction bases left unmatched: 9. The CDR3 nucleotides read TGCAGTGCTAGAGTCATAGCGGGAGTAGTCGATGAGCAGTTCTTC. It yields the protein CSARVIAGVVDEQFF.